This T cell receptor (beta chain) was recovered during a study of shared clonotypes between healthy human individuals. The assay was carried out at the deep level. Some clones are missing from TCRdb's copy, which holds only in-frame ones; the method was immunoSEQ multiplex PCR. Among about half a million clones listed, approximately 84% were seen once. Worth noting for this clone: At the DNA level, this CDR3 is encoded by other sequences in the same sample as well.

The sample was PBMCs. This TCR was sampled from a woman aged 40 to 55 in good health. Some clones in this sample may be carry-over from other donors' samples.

The CDR3: CASSSRGNTEAFF. In DNA form, the CDR3 reads TGTGCCAGCAGTTCGAGGGGGAACACTGAAGCTTTCTTT. The J gene is TRBJ1-1, the V gene TRBV27; weak D call: TRBD1 (5 bases). Germline loops: CDR1 MNHEY, CDR2 SMNVEV (reference sequence). V was clipped by 4 bases and J by 1 base, with 7 bases between them. The CDR3 totals 13 residues.